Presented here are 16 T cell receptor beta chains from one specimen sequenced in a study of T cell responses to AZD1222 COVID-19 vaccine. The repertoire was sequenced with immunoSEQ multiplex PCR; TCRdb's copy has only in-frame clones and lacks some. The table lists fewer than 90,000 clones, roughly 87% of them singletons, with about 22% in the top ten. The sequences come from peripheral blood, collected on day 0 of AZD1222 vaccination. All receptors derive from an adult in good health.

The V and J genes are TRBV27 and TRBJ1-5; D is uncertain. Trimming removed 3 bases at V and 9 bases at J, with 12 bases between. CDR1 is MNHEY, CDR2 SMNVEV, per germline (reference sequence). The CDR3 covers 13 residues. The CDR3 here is CASSFGAAGPQHF. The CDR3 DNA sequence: TGTGCCAGCAGTTTCGGCGCCGCCGGGCCCCAGCATTTT.

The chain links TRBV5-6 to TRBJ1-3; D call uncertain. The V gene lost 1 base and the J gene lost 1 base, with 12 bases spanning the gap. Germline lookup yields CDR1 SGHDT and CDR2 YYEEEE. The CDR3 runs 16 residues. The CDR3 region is CASSLIRSSSGNTIYF. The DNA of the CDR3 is TGTGCCAGCAGCTTGATCAGGTCCAGTTCTGGAAACACCATATATTTT.

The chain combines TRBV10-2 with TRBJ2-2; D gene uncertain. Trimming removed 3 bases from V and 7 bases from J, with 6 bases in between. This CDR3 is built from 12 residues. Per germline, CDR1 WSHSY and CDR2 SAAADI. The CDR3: CASSELGGELFF. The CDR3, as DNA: TGCGCCAGCAGTGAACTGGGCGGGGAGCTGTTTTTT.

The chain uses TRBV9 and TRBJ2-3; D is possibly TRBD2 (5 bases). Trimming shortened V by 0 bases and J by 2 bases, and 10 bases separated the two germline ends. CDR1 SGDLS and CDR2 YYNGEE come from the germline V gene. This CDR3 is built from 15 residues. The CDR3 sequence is CASSVGGLNTDTQYF. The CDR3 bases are TGTGCCAGCAGCGTAGGTGGACTTAACACAGATACGCAGTATTTT.

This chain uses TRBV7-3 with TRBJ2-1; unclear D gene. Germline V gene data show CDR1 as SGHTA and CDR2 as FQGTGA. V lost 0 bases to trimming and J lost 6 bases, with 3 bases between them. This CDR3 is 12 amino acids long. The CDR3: CASSLTGNEQFF. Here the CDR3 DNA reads TGTGCCAGCAGCTTAACGGGCAATGAGCAGTTCTTC.

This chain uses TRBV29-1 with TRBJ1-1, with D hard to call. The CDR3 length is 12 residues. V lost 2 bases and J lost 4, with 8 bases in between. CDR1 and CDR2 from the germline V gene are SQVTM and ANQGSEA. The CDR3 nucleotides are TGCAGCGTTGAAATCCTGGCCACTGAAGCTTTCTTT. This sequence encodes CSVEILATEAFF. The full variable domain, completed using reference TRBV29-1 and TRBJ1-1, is SAVISQKPSRDICQRGTSLTIQCQVDSQVTMMFWYRQQPGQSLTLIATANQGSEATYESGFVIDKFPISRPNLTFSTLTVSNMSPEDSSIYLCSVEILATEAFFGQGTRLTVV.

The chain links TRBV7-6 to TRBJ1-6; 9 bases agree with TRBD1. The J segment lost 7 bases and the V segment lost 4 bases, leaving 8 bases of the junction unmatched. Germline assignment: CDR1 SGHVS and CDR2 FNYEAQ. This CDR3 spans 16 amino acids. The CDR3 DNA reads TGTGCCAGCAGCTCCGGAAACAGGGGGCGGAATTCACCCCTCCACTTT. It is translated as CASSSGNRGRNSPLHF.

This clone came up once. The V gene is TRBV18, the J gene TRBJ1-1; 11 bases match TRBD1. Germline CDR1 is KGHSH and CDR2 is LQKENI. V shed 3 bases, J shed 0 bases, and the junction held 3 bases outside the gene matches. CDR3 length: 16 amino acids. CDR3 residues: CASSPMDRGLNTEAFF. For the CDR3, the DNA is TGTGCCAGCTCACCCATGGACAGGGGGCTGAACACTGAAGCTTTCTTT.

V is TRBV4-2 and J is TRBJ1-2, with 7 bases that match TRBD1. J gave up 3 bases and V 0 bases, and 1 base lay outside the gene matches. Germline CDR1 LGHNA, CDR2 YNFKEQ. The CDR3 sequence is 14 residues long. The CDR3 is CASSQEGGDYGYTF. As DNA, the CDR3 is TGTGCCAGCAGCCAAGAAGGGGGCGACTATGGCTACACCTTC.

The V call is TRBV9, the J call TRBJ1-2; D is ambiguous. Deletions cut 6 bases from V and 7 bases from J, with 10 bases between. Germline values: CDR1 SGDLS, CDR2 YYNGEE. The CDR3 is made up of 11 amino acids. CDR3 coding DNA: TGTGCCAGCATCAGGATTACTGGCTACACCTTC. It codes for CASIRITGYTF.

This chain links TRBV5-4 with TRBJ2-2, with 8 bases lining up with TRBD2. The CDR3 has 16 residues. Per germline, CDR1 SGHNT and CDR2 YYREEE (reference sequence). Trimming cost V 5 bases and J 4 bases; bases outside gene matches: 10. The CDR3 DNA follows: TGTGCCAGCAGGGAGGGCCCAGCGGGAGTCACCGGGGAGCTGTTTTTT. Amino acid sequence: CASREGPAGVTGELFF. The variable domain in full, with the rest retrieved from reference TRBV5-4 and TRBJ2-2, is ETGVTQSPTHLIKTRGQQVTLRCSSQSGHNTVSWYQQALGQGPQFIFQYYREEENGRGNFPPRFSGLQFPNYSSELNVNALELDDSALYLCASREGPAGVTGELFFGEGSRLTVL.

CDR3 in amino acids: CASSLGVGTEETQYF. DNA of the CDR3: TGTGCCAGCAGCTTAGGGGTTGGTACCGAAGAGACCCAGTACTTC. The chain carries TRBV7-9 and TRBJ2-5; D unresolved. CDR3 length equals 15 residues. V lost 1 base, J lost 3 bases, and 12 bases lay in between. Germline-derived CDR1 and CDR2 are SEHNR and FQNEAQ (reference sequence).

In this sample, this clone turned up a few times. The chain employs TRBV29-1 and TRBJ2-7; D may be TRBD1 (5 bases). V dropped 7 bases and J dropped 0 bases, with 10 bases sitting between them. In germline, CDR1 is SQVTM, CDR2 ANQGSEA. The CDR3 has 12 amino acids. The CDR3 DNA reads TGCAGCGCAACAGACAGCTCCTACGAGCAGTACTTC. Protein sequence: CSATDSSYEQYF.

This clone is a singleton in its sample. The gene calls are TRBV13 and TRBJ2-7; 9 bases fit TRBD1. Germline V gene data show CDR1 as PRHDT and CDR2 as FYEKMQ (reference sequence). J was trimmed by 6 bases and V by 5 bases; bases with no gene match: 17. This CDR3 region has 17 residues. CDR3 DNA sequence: TGTGCCAGCAGCCCCGTCCCGGGACAGGGCGTGGGGAGCGAGCAGTACTTC. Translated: CASSPVPGQGVGSEQYF.

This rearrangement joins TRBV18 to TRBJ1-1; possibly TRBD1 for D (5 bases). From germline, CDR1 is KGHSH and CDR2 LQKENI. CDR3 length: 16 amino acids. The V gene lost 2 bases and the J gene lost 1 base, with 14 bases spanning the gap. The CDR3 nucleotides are TGTGCCAGCTCACCATTAACAGGCAGGTCGAACACTGAAGCTTTCTTT. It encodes CASSPLTGRSNTEAFF. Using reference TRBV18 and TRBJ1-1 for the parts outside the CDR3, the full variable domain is NAGVMQNPRHLVRRRGQEARLRCSPMKGHSHVYWYRQLPEEGLKFMVYLQKENIIDESGMPKERFSAEFPKEGPSILRIQQVVRGDSAAYFCASSPLTGRSNTEAFFGQGTRLTVV.

CDR3 coding DNA: TGTGCCAGCAGCGCGCGGTTCGAGGGGAATGAGCAGTTCTTC. Amino acid sequence: CASSARFEGNEQFF. The gene calls are TRBV9 and TRBJ2-1; the D gene could be TRBD1 or TRBD2 (5 bases each). CDR1 and CDR2 from the germline V gene are SGDLS and YYNGEE. V lost 3 bases to trimming and J lost 7 bases, with 14 bases between them. The CDR3 spans 14 residues.